The 28 T cell receptor beta chains below were found in one sample sequenced in a study of beta chain features in type 1 diabetes. Findings and limits, study-wide: The study found moderately but significantly shorter TCRB CDR3s in all four CD4+ subsets of Type 1 diabetes patients.

Their recognized antigens are unknown. What was sequenced were expressed TCRB transcripts, since all of the isolated RNA had been reverse transcribed. Using immunoSEQ multiplex PCR, the repertoire was profiled, and TCRdb retains in-frame clones only, with some absent. The sample has 250,000 or so clones; about 15% are singletons. The sequenced sample was naive CD4+ T cells from blood. The receptors derive from a man under 40 with type 1 diabetes.

The rearrangement uses TRBV5-6 and TRBJ1-2; weak D call: TRBD1 (5 bases). The CDR3 loop spans 12 amino acids. CDR1 and CDR2 (germline): SGHDT, YYEEEE. With 4 bases removed from V and 4 bases from J, the gap between germline ends came to 8 bases. The CDR3 region has the DNA TGTGCCAGCAGCCAGACAGCCTATGGCTACACCTTC. Translated, it gives CASSQTAYGYTF.

This sequence joins TRBV27 and TRBJ2-7; TRBD2 matches at 10 bases. The CDR3 is made up of 14 amino acids. V shed 6 bases and J 5 bases; nucleotides not matched to a gene: 7. Per the germline V gene, CDR1 is MNHEY and CDR2 is SMNVEV (reference sequence). The CDR3 spells CASSLSGRINEQYF. The CDR3 region has the DNA TGTGCCAGCAGCCTTAGCGGGAGGATAAACGAGCAGTACTTC.

This clone was found a few times. This rearrangement joins TRBV5-1 to TRBJ1-5; no clear D gene. Trimming took 0 bases from V and 3 from J, leaving 7 bases between them. Per the germline V gene, CDR1 is SGHRS and CDR2 is YFSETQ. CDR3 length equals 14 residues. CDR3 bases: TGCGCCAGCAGCTTGGGGGCAGACAATCAGCCCCAGCATTTT. It specifies CASSLGADNQPQHF.

Only a few counts were recorded for this clone. This sequence joins TRBV29-1 and TRBJ2-1, with 9 nucleotides matching TRBD1. J was trimmed by 0 bases and V by 4 bases; bases with no gene match: 10. The V gene's germline CDR1 is SQVTM and CDR2 ANQGSEA. This CDR3 spans 17 amino acids. The CDR3 sequence: CSVVWTGAFSSYNEQFF. The CDR3 DNA reads as TGCAGCGTTGTGTGGACAGGGGCCTTTAGCTCCTACAATGAGCAGTTCTTC.

Written as DNA, the CDR3 is TGCAGCGTGGGGGCCGGACTGAACACTGAAGCTTTCTTT. It translates to CSVGAGLNTEAFF. The chain employs TRBV29-1 and TRBJ1-1, with D perhaps matching TRBD1 (6 bases). CDR3 length: 13 amino acids. Germline CDR1 and CDR2: SQVTM and ANQGSEA. Trimming left V 6 bases short and J 0 bases short, with 11 bases between.

This clone appeared a few times. This chain uses TRBV5-4 with TRBJ2-7, with D uncertain. Trimming removed 0 bases from V and 0 bases from J, with 7 bases in between. The CDR3 loop spans 14 amino acids. Germline CDR1 SGHNT, CDR2 YYREEE (reference sequence). Written as DNA, the CDR3 is TGTGCCAGCAGCTTGGCCGCCGGCTCCTACGAGCAGTACTTC. Encoded protein: CASSLAAGSYEQYF.

The sample holds a few counts of this clone. The chain carries TRBV5-4 and TRBJ2-5, with D possibly TRBD2 on 5 matching bases. Trimming removed 0 bases from V and 5 bases from J, with 11 bases in between. Germline V CDR1 and CDR2: SGHNT, YYREEE (reference sequence). The CDR3 is 14 amino acids. In DNA form, the CDR3 reads TGTGCCAGCAGCTTGGGAGGGAGCGGCGAGACCCAGTACTTC. Protein product: CASSLGGSGETQYF.

CDR3 region: CAWSVGVSSYEQYF. CDR3 nucleotide sequence: TGTGCCTGGAGTGTAGGGGTGAGCTCCTACGAGCAGTACTTC. The V call is TRBV30, the J call TRBJ2-7, with D possibly being TRBD1 (5 bases). The CDR3 contains 14 residues. The V end lost 0 bases, the J end lost 0 bases, and 9 bases lay between the germline ends. Per the germline V gene, CDR1 is GTSNPN and CDR2 is SVGIG (reference sequence).

The chain uses TRBV6-1 and TRBJ1-5; TRBD1 matches at 7 bases. The CDR3 length is 15 residues. Germline values: CDR1 MNHNS, CDR2 SASEGT. J lost 2 bases, V lost 7 bases, and 8 bases had no gene match. The CDR3 sequence is CASTHDRVGNQPQHF. Written as DNA, the CDR3 is TGTGCCAGCACACACGACAGGGTAGGCAATCAGCCCCAGCATTTT.

This clone has only a few counts. V is TRBV7-2 and J is TRBJ2-1; the D gene is possibly TRBD2 (5 bases). The germline V and J ends were trimmed by 1 base and 5 bases, with 12 bases remaining between them. This CDR3 has 15 residues. The V gene's germline CDR1 is SGHTA and CDR2 FQGNSA. The CDR3 DNA is TGTGCCAGCAGCTTAGTAGGGAGTCGGGACAATGAGCAGTTCTTC. It translates to CASSLVGSRDNEQFF.

The gene calls are TRBV15 and TRBJ2-5, with D perhaps matching TRBD2 (5 bases). The CDR3 loop spans 15 amino acids. Trimming left V 0 bases short and J 5 bases short, with 13 bases between. The germline CDR1 and CDR2 sequences are LNHNV and YYDKDF (reference sequence). Here the CDR3 reads CATSRDRGAGETQYF. The CDR3 DNA reads TGTGCCACCAGCAGAGATCGGGGTGCCGGGGAGACCCAGTACTTC.

This clone was seen more than once but under ten times. The V gene is TRBV5-1, the J gene TRBJ2-3, with D perhaps TRBD1 (6 bases). The CDR3 extends over 21 amino acids. V gave up 0 bases and J gave up 0 bases, with 26 bases separating them. From germline, CDR1 is SGHRS and CDR2 YFSETQ. CDR3 sequence (DNA): TGCGCCAGCAGCTTGGCCATTCGCAACAGGGCGCCTAGGATTAGCACAGATACGCAGTATTTT. Translation: CASSLAIRNRAPRISTDTQYF.

This clone has a handful of counts. The rearrangement links TRBV19 to TRBJ2-3; D not resolved. The germline V gene encodes CDR1 LNHDA and CDR2 SQIVND (reference sequence). The CDR3 has 13 amino acids. Trimming pared 6 bases from V and 6 bases from J, leaving 13 bases between. The CDR3 loop reads CASRQPNTDTQYF. CDR3 nucleotides: TGTGCCAGTAGACAGCCTAATACCGATACGCAGTATTTT.

In this sample, this clone turned up a few times. The V gene is TRBV23-1, the J gene TRBJ2-4, with 16 bases lining up with TRBD2. TRBV23-1 is sorted into the ORF group, with uncertain function. The CDR3 has 19 residues. The trim removed 0 bases at V and 1 base at J, leaving 3 bases unmatched. In nucleotides, the CDR3 is TGCGCCAGCAGTCAATCGGGACTAGCGGGAGGGCCTGCCAAAAACATTCAGTACTTC. As protein: CASSQSGLAGGPAKNIQYF.

In regard to this clone: One junction end disagrees with the germline gene, perhaps due to a read error. The gene calls are TRBV29-1 and TRBJ2-7; a possible D gene is TRBD2 (7 bases). CDR1 SQVTM and CDR2 ANQGSEA come from the germline V gene. This CDR3 spans 11 amino acids. The CDR3 bases are TGCAGCGTGGGAAGGGGGGGGCACCTGGACTTC. Amino acid sequence: CSVGRGGHLDF.

This clone was seen more than once but under ten times. CDR3 sequence: CASSGGANTGELFF. CDR3 DNA: TGTGCCAGCTCCGGTGGGGCCAACACCGGGGAGCTGTTTTTT. The gene calls are TRBV6-6 and TRBJ2-2, with D tentatively TRBD1 (5 bases). Germline V gene lookup returns CDR1 MNHNY and CDR2 SVGAGI (reference sequence). V dropped 8 bases and J dropped 2 bases, with 12 bases sitting between them. The CDR3 sequence is 14 residues long.

The chain links TRBV23-1 to TRBJ2-7, with TRBD1 identical over 10 bases. TRBV23-1 is labeled an ORF, and its function is uncertain. V trimming: 4 bases; J trimming: 7 bases; junction bases outside the gene matches: 7. CDR3 length equals 14 residues. CDR3 residues: CASSRQGARWEQYF. The CDR3 nucleotides read TGCGCCAGCAGTCGACAGGGGGCTCGATGGGAGCAGTACTTC.

The table lists this clone with a few counts. This CDR3 is also generated by other DNA sequences in the sample. This chain connects TRBV9 to TRBJ2-5, with 13 bases aligning to TRBD2. J gave up 2 bases and V 0 bases, and 1 base lay outside the gene matches. Per the germline V gene, CDR1 is SGDLS and CDR2 is YYNGEE. The length of the CDR3 is 16 residues. In DNA, the CDR3 is TGTGCCAGCAGCGTAGGGGGACTAGCGGGGCAAGAGACCCAGTACTTC. It codes for CASSVGGLAGQETQYF.

This chain joins TRBV6-1 and TRBJ2-1; D perhaps matches TRBD2 (6 bases). The CDR3 has 12 amino acids. Trimming shortened V by 5 bases and J by 9 bases, and 11 bases separated the two germline ends. Germline lookup yields CDR1 MNHNS and CDR2 SASEGT. CDR3 sequence (DNA): TGTGCCAGCAGTCCCCAGGAGGGTGAGCAGTTCTTC. This translates into CASSPQEGEQFF.

The V and J genes are TRBV5-6 and TRBJ2-7; tentatively, D is TRBD1 (5 bases). This CDR3 region has 11 residues. CDR1 is SGHDT and CDR2 is YYEEEE in the germline V gene. V was shortened by 3 bases and J by 7 bases, with 8 bases between the two germline ends. CDR3 nucleotides: TGTGCCAGCAGCTCAAAGGGGGAGCAGTACTTC. Its protein product is CASSSKGEQYF.

V and J are TRBV11-2 and TRBJ1-2; 9 nucleotides align to TRBD1. Germline assignment: CDR1 SGHAT and CDR2 FQNNGV. The V gene end was trimmed by 4 bases and the J gene end by 5 bases; junction bases not matched to a gene: 11. The CDR3 length is 16 residues. CDR3 amino acids: CASSSLAGQGRYGYTF. CDR3 nucleotide sequence: TGTGCCAGCAGCTCCCTTGCGGGACAGGGAAGATATGGCTACACCTTC.

CDR3 DNA: TGTGCCAGCAGTGACCGGGACAGGGCCCTCTTGGGTGAAAAACTGTTTTTT. Translation: CASSDRDRALLGEKLFF. J is TRBJ1-4 and V is TRBV2; 9 bases agree with TRBD1. This CDR3 has 17 amino acids. CDR1 and CDR2 (germline): SNHLY, FYNNEI. V shed 3 bases, J shed 7 bases, and the junction held 12 bases outside the gene matches.

A few counts support this clone. The V and J genes are TRBV6-5 and TRBJ2-2; the D gene is possibly TRBD2 (7 bases). Germline V gene data show CDR1 as MNHEY and CDR2 as SVGAGI. This CDR3 contains 15 residues. V lost 6 bases and J lost 3, with 14 bases in between. The CDR3 DNA follows: TGTGCCAGCAGCCCCCAGGGGAGGGACACCGGGGAGCTGTTTTTT. Its translation: CASSPQGRDTGELFF.

The rearrangement links TRBV4-2 to TRBJ1-5; a weak D match, TRBD1 (6 bases). V dropped 3 bases and J dropped 6 bases, with 15 bases sitting between them. The germline V gene encodes CDR1 LGHNA and CDR2 YNFKEQ. The CDR3 has 15 amino acids. The DNA of the CDR3 is TGTGCCAGCAGCCAGGGACAACCTCCCGGTCAGCCCCAGCATTTT. Encoded protein: CASSQGQPPGQPQHF.

This clone has more than one count but fewer than ten. The chain carries TRBV29-1 and TRBJ2-1; TRBD1 aligns across 12 bases. The CDR3 runs to 13 residues. Trimming at V came to 7 bases and at J to 8 bases, leaving 6 bases not matched to a gene. The germline CDR1 and CDR2 sequences are SQVTM and ANQGSEA. CDR3 region: CSAPGQGADEQFF. The CDR3 region has the DNA TGCAGCGCCCCGGGACAGGGGGCCGATGAGCAGTTCTTC.

J is TRBJ2-3 and V is TRBV5-1, with 8 nucleotides matching TRBD1. The CDR3 consists of 15 residues. V was clipped by 3 bases and J by 5 bases; unmatched bases: 8. Germline V gives CDR1 SGHRS, CDR2 YFSETQ. The CDR3 protein is CASSSAGGQGDTQYF. The CDR3 coding sequence is TGCGCCAGCAGCTCTGCAGGGGGCCAAGGAGATACGCAGTATTTT.

This clone was seen only a few times. The V and J genes are TRBV27 and TRBJ2-7; 7 bases align to TRBD2. Germline CDR1 and CDR2: MNHEY and SMNVEV (reference sequence). The CDR3 is 14 amino acids. V was pared by 4 bases and J by 1 base, with 4 bases of the junction left unmatched. CDR3 nucleotides: TGTGCCAGCAGTTGGCGGGAGTCATCCTACGAGCAGTACTTC. Its protein is CASSWRESSYEQYF.

This clone came up a few times. The chain is built from TRBV19 and TRBJ2-1; TRBD1 matches 7 bases. This CDR3 contains 14 residues. The V and J ends lost 4 bases and 0 bases, in that order; junction bases with no gene match: 0. Germline V gives CDR1 LNHDA, CDR2 SQIVND (reference sequence). CDR3 nucleotides: TGTGCCAGTAGTACAGGGGGCTCCTACAATGAGCAGTTCTTC. This encodes CASSTGGSYNEQFF.